The 8 T cell receptor beta chains given below trace back to one sample, sequenced in a study of cytomegalovirus exposure and HLA in healthy donors. Amplification used 60 Vbeta primers and 13 Jbeta primers. TCRdb's copy holds only in-frame clones and misses some; the assay was immunoSEQ multiplex PCR. This table holds around 100,000 clones, 74% found once. Sequencing was carried out using PBMCs. All receptors come from a man in his fifties in good health and CMV-seropositive.

The J gene is TRBJ2-7, the V gene TRBV18; D might be TRBD1 (5 bases). There are 14 residues in the CDR3. Trimming left V 3 bases short and J 4 bases short, with 13 bases between. Germline CDR1 is KGHSH and CDR2 is LQKENI. CDR3 coding DNA: TGTGCCAGCTCACCTTTCGACAGAGTATACGAGCAGTACTTC. This codes for CASSPFDRVYEQYF.

The genes are TRBV25-1 and TRBJ2-2; weak D call: TRBD2 (6 bases). This CDR3 contains 15 residues. Germline V lookup: CDR1 MGHDK, CDR2 SYGVNS. Trimming cost V 2 bases and J 4 bases, with 11 bases left between them. DNA of the CDR3: TGTGCCAGCAGTGAAAGGGACTGGGGCACCGGGGAGCTGTTTTTT. Its translation is CASSERDWGTGELFF.

The rearrangement links TRBV5-1 to TRBJ2-7; 10 bases align to TRBD2. The CDR3 extends over 15 amino acids. V lost 2 bases to trimming and J lost 0 bases; unmatched junction nucleotides: 2. The germline V gene has CDR1 SGHRS and CDR2 YFSETQ. In nucleotides, the CDR3 is TGCGCCAGCAGCTTTAGCGGGGGGTCCTCCTACGAGCAGTACTTC. Protein: CASSFSGGSSYEQYF.

The chain combines TRBV7-2 with TRBJ2-3, with TRBD1 as a possible D gene (5 bases). The V end lost 4 bases, the J end lost 5 bases, and 13 bases lay between the germline ends. The CDR3 totals 14 residues. Germline-derived CDR1 and CDR2 are SGHTA and FQGNSA. For the CDR3, the DNA is TGTGCCAGCAGCTCCCTTTTGGGGCGAGATACGCAGTATTTT. This gives the protein CASSSLLGRDTQYF.

Concerning this clone itself: The junction shows a germline mismatch at one end, possibly a read error. The chain has TRBV14 and TRBJ2-6; tentative D call: TRBD1 (6 bases). The germline gives CDR1 SGHDN, CDR2 FVKESK. The CDR3 is made up of 15 amino acids. CDR3 DNA sequence: TGTGCCAGCAGCCTGGGGGCACTTGGGGCCAACGGCCTGACTTTC. Translating gives CASSLGALGANGLTF.

This chain links TRBV7-8 with TRBJ2-7; 7 bases match TRBD1. V shed 4 bases and J 2 bases; nucleotides not matched to a gene: 8. The germline gives CDR1 SGHVS, CDR2 FQNEAQ. The CDR3 runs 15 residues. CDR3 sequence (DNA): TGTGCCAGCAGCTGGCTCCCCAGGGGGACCTACGAGCAGTACTTC. Translating gives CASSWLPRGTYEQYF.

V gene TRBV27 combines with J gene TRBJ1-5; 7 bases line up with TRBD1. This CDR3 contains 14 residues. V gave up 8 bases and J gave up 4 bases; unmatched junction bases: 8. Per the germline V gene, CDR1 is MNHEY and CDR2 is SMNVEV (reference sequence). The DNA for the CDR3 is TGTGCCAGCGGTTGGACAGGAACTAATCAGCCCCAGCATTTT. Protein sequence: CASGWTGTNQPQHF.

In its sample, this clone was seen a few times. This chain links TRBV18 with TRBJ1-2; D remains unclear. Per the germline V gene, CDR1 is KGHSH and CDR2 is LQKENI. V shed 5 bases and J shed 5 bases, with 21 bases lying between them. The CDR3 loop spans 16 amino acids. DNA of the CDR3: TGTGCCAGCTCATCAAATGCTCCGGGGTCGGGTTATGGCTACACCTTC. As protein: CASSSNAPGSGYGYTF.